The clone carrying this TCR beta chain was detected a few times. This entry comes from a study of tumor and adjacent non-tumor tissue in lung cancer. At the level of the study: On average, productive TCRbeta reads reached about 4.17 million per sample.

This sample's RNA came from whole unsorted tissue. Between August and November 2014, newly diagnosed, chemotherapy-naive lung cancer patients underwent thoracic surgery in China. TCRbeta libraries were built with three rounds of nested PCR, modified from ARM-PCR. TCRdb independently ran MiXCR on the multiplex PCR reads; one entry per CDR3 protein. The profile shows around 140,000 distinct CDR3 sequences, approximately 66% of them singletons. Trimming removed 3 bases at V and 10 bases at J, with 13 bases between. CDR1 is SEHNR and CDR2 is FQNEAQ in the germline V gene (reference sequence). This CDR3 comprises 14 residues.

The chain employs TRBV7-9 and TRBJ1-6; tentatively, D is TRBD1 (5 bases). Sequencing was performed on lung tumor tissue. This receptor was identified in a man aged 55 to 70 with small cell lung cancer. The CDR3 region is CASSFGAGYSPLHF. Written as DNA, the CDR3 is TGTGCCAGCAGCTTTGGCGCAGGGTACTCACCCCTCCACTTT.